Listed below are T cell receptor beta chains from one sample, sequenced in a study of T cells in localized non-small cell lung cancer. Data came from immunoSEQ multiplex PCR; TCRdb stores just in-frame clones and leaves some out. The sample holds roughly 2,400 clones; 25% to 35% are singletons and the top ten take roughly 14%. The specimen was lung tumor tissue, collected before any cancer treatment. The receptors originated from a male donor older than 55 with stage III squamous cell lung carcinoma. The CDR3 runs from the conserved cysteine through the conserved F or W. Fields, in order: D gene, clone size, V gene, J gene, CDR3 DNA, CDR3 protein. A D gene is named only where the DNA matches it firmly. The listing skips clone size in some rows; elsewhere it reads once, few, many or a size class.

>-|medium-sized|TRBV11-3|TRBJ1-4
TGTGCCAGCAGCTTGGCCGGGATCAGTGGGGAAAAACTGTTTTTT
CASSLAGISGEKLFF
>TRBD2|few|TRBV10-3|TRBJ2-7
TGTGCCATCAGTGAGTCGATAGCGGGAACAAGGGACGAGCAGTACTTC
CAISESIAGTRDEQYF
>-|-|TRBV11-3|TRBJ1-5
TGTGCCAGCAGCTTAGTTGAGGGTGGGATTCAGCCCCAGCATTTT
CASSLVEGGIQPQHF
>-|medium-sized|TRBV11-3|TRBJ2-6
TGTGCCAGCAGCTTCACAGGCAGCTCTGGGGCCAACGTCCTGACTTTC
CASSFTGSSGANVLTF
>TRBD1|-|TRBV11-3|TRBJ1-2
TGTGCCAGCAGCTCCGCAGGGGGCCGCTATGGCTACACCTTC
CASSSAGGRYGYTF
>-|few|TRBV4-1|TRBJ2-1
TGCGCCAGCAGCCAAATGAGGCGAGCGAACGTAGACAATGAGCAGTTCTTC
CASSQMRRANVDNEQFF
>-|-|TRBV18|TRBJ2-2
TGTGCCAGCTCACCACCCACTGGGGGGCTTCTCGGGGAGCTGTTTTTT
CASSPPTGGLLGELFF
>TRBD2|-|TRBV5-1|TRBJ2-7
TGCGCCAGCAGCCCGGGGACTAGCGGGAGGAGCATCGAGCAGTACTTC
CASSPGTSGRSIEQYF
>-|medium-sized|TRBV12-2|TRBJ2-3
TGTGCCAGTTACCCAGGGGGCGCAGGAGATACGCAGTATTTT
CASYPGGAGDTQYF
>-|few|TRBV9|TRBJ2-5
TGTGCCAGCAGCATTGAGGAGGGAGAGACCCAGTACTTC
CASSIEEGETQYF
>TRBD2|-|TRBV4-1|TRBJ2-2
TGCGCCAGCAGCCAAGATCATTTATTCGCTAGCGGGAGTAACGGGGAGCTGTTTTTT
CASSQDHLFASGSNGELFF
>-|-|TRBV29-1|TRBJ1-4
TGCAGCGCCGGGGCAGCCGCTAGTGAAAAACTGTTTTTT
CSAGAAASEKLFF
>-|-|TRBV19|TRBJ1-4
TGTGCCAGCAAAGGACAATCAACTAATGAAAAACTGTTTTTT
CASKGQSTNEKLFF
>-|medium-sized|TRBV11-3|TRBJ1-3
TGTGCCAGCAGCCGCCAAGACAGGCGTTCTGGAAACACCATATATTTT
CASSRQDRRSGNTIYF
>-|-|TRBV6-8|TRBJ1-1
TGTGCCAGCAGTTACCGGGTCGGGACTGAAGCTTTCTTT
CASSYRVGTEAFF
>TRBD2|-|TRBV28|TRBJ2-1
TGTGCCAGCAAGGCGGGAGACTACAATGAGCAGTTCTTC
CASKAGDYNEQFF
>-|few|TRBV6-8|TRBJ2-5
TGTGCCAGCAGGAACGCACGGGACACACAAGAGACCCAGTACTTC
CASRNARDTQETQYF
>-|-|TRBV30|TRBJ1-4
TGTGCCTGGACGGGGGCGAATAATGAAAAACTGTTTTTT
CAWTGANNEKLFF
>-|-|TRBV19|TRBJ1-5
TGTGCCAGCCGGAGGGGTAGCAATCAGCCCCAGCATTTT
CASRRGSNQPQHF
>-|few|TRBV6-8|TRBJ1-2
TGTGCCACCTCTCTTGTGTCAGCTAACTATGGCTACACCTTC
CATSLVSANYGYTF
>TRBD1|-|TRBV11-3|TRBJ1-1
TGTGCCAGCAGCGCGACAGGGGGCGAGGGTGAAGCTTTCTTT
CASSATGGEGEAFF
>-|-|TRBV9|TRBJ2-1
TGTGCCAGCAGCGTAGGAGTGGGGCCCGTCTACAATGAGCAGTTCTTC
CASSVGVGPVYNEQFF
>TRBD2|-|TRBV7-1|TRBJ2-3
TGTGCCAGCAGCCAGGGGACTAGCGGGAGAGATACGCAGTATTTT
CASSQGTSGRDTQYF
>TRBD1|few|TRBV11-3|TRBJ2-7
TGTGCCAGCAGCCAGGACAGGGGCTTTACAAACGAGCAGTACTTC
CASSQDRGFTNEQYF
>-|few|TRBV10-3|TRBJ1-2
TGTGCCATCAGTGAGGACCAGTCCAGTAACTATGGCTACACCTTC
CAISEDQSSNYGYTF
>TRBD2|few|TRBV11-3|TRBJ2-1
TGTGCCAGCAGCGATATTCTAGCGGGAGACGATGAGCAGTTCTTC
CASSDILAGDDEQFF
>TRBD2|-|TRBV30|TRBJ2-4
TGTGCCTTGGCGTCCAGGACTAGCGGAGGGGGGAACATTCAGTACTTC
CALASRTSGGGNIQYF
>-|-|TRBV10-2|TRBJ1-4
TGCGCCAGCAGTGACAACAGGGCTCATGAAAAACTGTTTTTT
CASSDNRAHEKLFF
>-|few|TRBV27|TRBJ2-5
TGTGCCAGTCGGGGGGCGCAAGAGACCCAGTACTTC
CASRGAQETQYF
>TRBD2|-|TRBV6-8|TRBJ2-7
TGTGCCAGCAGACCCAGCGGGAGTTCCTACGAGCAGTACTTC
CASRPSGSSYEQYF
>-|-|TRBV29-1|TRBJ2-2
TGCAGCGTTGAAGAGGAGACCGGGGAGCTGTTTTTT
CSVEEETGELFF
>-|-|TRBV5-1|TRBJ2-7
TGCGCCAGCAGCTTGGAAGGGGGTGGCTCCTACGAGCAGTACTTC
CASSLEGGGSYEQYF
>TRBD2|few|TRBV11-3|TRBJ2-3
TGTGCCAGCAGCTTTGCGGGAGAGGTGGCTACGCAGTATTTT
CASSFAGEVATQYF
>-|few|TRBV29-1|TRBJ1-1
TGCAGCGTCCCCGACGCCGACAGAAACACTGAAGCTTTCTTT
CSVPDADRNTEAFF
>-|few|TRBV9|TRBJ1-4
TGTGCCAGCAGCGTAGGGGGAACTAATGAAAAACTGTTTTTT
CASSVGGTNEKLFF
>TRBD2|-|TRBV11-3|TRBJ2-1
TGTGCCAGCAGCATCAGACTAGCGGTGAACAATGAGCAGTTCTTC
CASSIRLAVNNEQFF
>TRBD1|medium-sized|TRBV11-3|TRBJ2-1
TGTGCCAGCAGCATTACGCCGGGACAGGGTTTGAATGAGCAGTTCTTC
CASSITPGQGLNEQFF
>TRBD1|few|TRBV18|TRBJ2-1
TGTGCCAGCTCACCACTCCTGGACAGGGGTTCCAATGAGCAGTTCTTC
CASSPLLDRGSNEQFF
>-|-|TRBV25-1|TRBJ2-5
TGTGCCAGCAGTGAATCCGGGGGACAAGAGACCCAGTACTTC
CASSESGGQETQYF
>-|-|TRBV10-2|TRBJ1-5
TGCGCCAGCAGTGAGTCGAGACAGCCCCAGCATTTT
CASSESRQPQHF
>-|few|TRBV6-8|TRBJ2-7
TGTGCCAGCAGTCTGAGCCGGGACCCCTCCTACGAGCAGTACTTC
CASSLSRDPSYEQYF
>-|medium-sized|TRBV12-2|TRBJ2-1
TGTGCCACCAAGAGCGGGAGGGGCCTATACAATGAGCAGTTCTTC
CATKSGRGLYNEQFF
>-|few|TRBV5-3|TRBJ1-4
TGTGCCAGAAGCTTGGCCCCCAAAGAGGAAAAACTGTTTTTT
CARSLAPKEEKLFF
>TRBD1|few|TRBV6-8|TRBJ1-5
TGTGCCAGCAGTGAGTTACAGGGGGCCGGCAATCAGCCCCAGCATTTT
CASSELQGAGNQPQHF
>TRBD1|-|TRBV9|TRBJ1-1
TGTGCCAGCAGCGTAGCTAGCGGGGACCCCCACAGGGGTAGTAGTGTAGCTTTCTTT
CASSVASGDPHRGSSVAFF
>TRBD2|-|TRBV5-1|TRBJ2-5
TGCGCCAGCAGCGGCCAGGGCGGGAGAGGTGAGACCCAGTACTTC
CASSGQGGRGETQYF
>-|few|TRBV15|TRBJ1-2
TGTGCCACCAGCAGAGATCGAGGGGCCTTTGGGTATGGCTACACCTTC
CATSRDRGAFGYGYTF
>TRBD1|few|TRBV6-8|TRBJ2-1
TGTGCCAGCAGTTACGGACAGGGACCCTACAATGAGCAGTTCTTC
CASSYGQGPYNEQFF
>-|few|TRBV6-7|TRBJ1-4
TGTGCCAGCAGTTACTACGGTAATGAAAAACTGTTTTTT
CASSYYGNEKLFF
>-|-|TRBV23-1|TRBJ1-1
TGCGCCAGCATCGGGGGATCGGACACTGAAGCTTTCTTT
CASIGGSDTEAFF
>-|-|TRBV6-8|TRBJ1-2
TGTGCCAGCTTCCACCTCCTACACGGTGGCTACACCTTC
CASFHLLHGGYTF
>TRBD2|large|TRBV11-3|TRBJ2-1
TGTGCCAGCAGCCTCGAGATAGCGGGAGGTGAGCAGTTCTTC
CASSLEIAGGEQFF